The rows below give T cell receptor beta chains drawn from one sample of a study of CD8 T cells in Susac syndrome. TCRdb used MiXCR to reprocess the immunoSEQ multiplex PCR reads, holding one entry per CDR3 protein. There are 140,000 to 150,000 distinct CDR3 sequences in the sample; approximately 95% occur only once, and 0.11% lies in the top ten. Sequencing was done on a sample of CD4+ T cells from PBMCs. All receptors derive from a human donor with multiple sclerosis. Both conserved end residues are part of each CDR3. The order of the fields is clone size, J gene, D gene, V gene, CDR3 DNA, CDR3 protein. The D gene is left open where the match is weak. Clone size, where shown, is once, few, many, or a class for clones that have expanded.

size: -; J: TRBJ2-3; D: TRBD2; V: TRBV20-1; DNA: TGCAGTGCTGGGTCGGTCGGCGGGAGGAGATCAGATACGCAGTATTTT; CDR3: CSAGSVGGRRSDTQYF
size: -; J: TRBJ2-7; D: -; V: TRBV29-1; DNA: TGCAGCGTTGAAGAGTCGGTTCTCAGCGAGCAGTACTTC; CDR3: CSVEESVLSEQYF
size: -; J: TRBJ2-7; D: TRBD2; V: TRBV2; DNA: TGTGCCAGCATCCTGGGACTAGCGGGTCCCTACGAGCAGTACTTC; CDR3: CASILGLAGPYEQYF
size: once; J: TRBJ1-5; D: -; V: TRBV3-1; DNA: TGTGCCAGCAGCCAACGACGAGGAATCAATCAGCCCCAGCATTTT; CDR3: CASSQRRGINQPQHF
size: -; J: TRBJ2-5; D: -; V: TRBV20-1; DNA: TGCAGTGCTAGAGATCTGAACAGTCAAGAGACCCAGTACTTC; CDR3: CSARDLNSQETQYF
size: once; J: TRBJ1-4; D: -; V: TRBV7-2; DNA: TGTGCCAGCAGCCCGCACGGCATGAATAATGAAAAACTGTTTTTT; CDR3: CASSPHGMNNEKLFF
size: -; J: TRBJ1-4; D: -; V: TRBV4-3; DNA: TGCGCCAGCAGCCAAGCCTCCAGGAATGAAAAACTGTTTTTT; CDR3: CASSQASRNEKLFF
size: -; J: TRBJ2-4; D: TRBD2; V: TRBV11-2; DNA: TGTGCCAGCAGCTCTGAGGCTAGCGGGGGCCTAGCCAAAAACATTCAGTACTTC; CDR3: CASSSEASGGLAKNIQYF
size: -; J: TRBJ2-7; D: -; V: TRBV2; DNA: TGTGCCAGCAGTGTTCTGGAGTACGAGCAGTACTTC; CDR3: CASSVLEYEQYF
size: -; J: TRBJ2-7; D: TRBD2; V: TRBV19; DNA: TGTGCCAGTAGTCAACCCGGGAGGGGGTACGAGCAGTACTTC; CDR3: CASSQPGRGYEQYF
size: -; J: TRBJ1-1; D: -; V: TRBV4-3; DNA: TGCGCCAGCAGCTACGACAGTGAAGCTTTCTTT; CDR3: CASSYDSEAFF
size: -; J: TRBJ2-1; D: TRBD2; V: TRBV20-1; DNA: TGCAGTGCTAGTCCGGCGGGGGGCGCGTCCTACAATGAGCAGTTCTTC; CDR3: CSASPAGGASYNEQFF
size: -; J: TRBJ2-7; D: -; V: TRBV28; DNA: TGTGCCAGCCTTAACCGATCTTCCTACGAGCAGTACTTC; CDR3: CASLNRSSYEQYF
size: -; J: TRBJ1-1; D: -; V: TRBV27; DNA: TGTGCCAGCAGGGGCACATGGAACACTGAAGCTTTCTTT; CDR3: CASRGTWNTEAFF
size: -; J: TRBJ2-2; D: TRBD2; V: TRBV30; DNA: TGTGCCTGGAACCCACTAGCGAGGACCGGGGAGCTGTTTTTT; CDR3: CAWNPLARTGELFF
size: -; J: TRBJ2-7; D: TRBD2; V: TRBV29-1; DNA: TGCAGCGGGAGACTAGCGGGAGGCGAGCAGTACTTC; CDR3: CSGRLAGGEQYF
size: -; J: TRBJ2-7; D: -; V: TRBV7-9; DNA: TGTGCCAGCAGCTTAGCCCGACAGCCCTACGAGCAGTACTTC; CDR3: CASSLARQPYEQYF
size: -; J: TRBJ1-2; D: -; V: TRBV30; DNA: TGTGCCTCACAACGTAGCTATGGCTACACCTTC; CDR3: CASQRSYGYTF
size: -; J: TRBJ2-3; D: TRBD1; V: TRBV9; DNA: TGTGCCAGCAGCGTAGGGGGGACAGGGGCAGATACGCAGTATTTT; CDR3: CASSVGGTGADTQYF
size: once; J: TRBJ2-1; D: -; V: TRBV29-1; DNA: TGCAGCGTTGTTCTAGCGAATACGGGTGAGCAGTTCTTC; CDR3: CSVVLANTGEQFF
size: -; J: TRBJ1-5; D: -; V: TRBV20-1; DNA: TGCAGTGCTAGAGAAAATGTAAATCAGCCCCAGCATTTT; CDR3: CSARENVNQPQHF
size: -; J: TRBJ2-7; D: TRBD2; V: TRBV29-1; DNA: TGCAGCGTTATAGGGACTAGCGGGGGGCTGACCTACGAGCAGTACTTC; CDR3: CSVIGTSGGLTYEQYF
size: once; J: TRBJ1-1; D: TRBD1; V: TRBV6-5; DNA: TGTGCCAGCAGTTACTCACAGGGGGCTGTCGTGAACACTGAAGCTTTCTTT; CDR3: CASSYSQGAVVNTEAFF
size: -; J: TRBJ2-3; D: -; V: TRBV13; DNA: TGTGCCAGCAGCCCCCGGGGGGCGGGACCAGATACGCAGTATTTT; CDR3: CASSPRGAGPDTQYF
size: -; J: TRBJ1-2; D: TRBD1; V: TRBV20-1; DNA: TGCAGTGCTAGGGGACAGGGGGCGCAGGTCAGTCGCTACACCTTC; CDR3: CSARGQGAQVSRYTF
size: -; J: TRBJ2-5; D: TRBD1; V: TRBV12-3/TRBV12-4; DNA: TGTGCCAGCAGCTCCGGGACAGGGGGCGATTCGAACTTC; CDR3: CASSSGTGGDSNF
size: -; J: TRBJ2-1; D: TRBD2; V: TRBV4-3; DNA: TGCGCCAGCAGCCAAGATCCGGGACTAGTCAATGAGCAGTTCTTC; CDR3: CASSQDPGLVNEQFF
size: -; J: TRBJ2-7; D: -; V: TRBV12-3/TRBV12-4; DNA: TGTGCCAGCAGTTCACGCGGCCGCTACGAGCAGTACTTC; CDR3: CASSSRGRYEQYF
size: -; J: TRBJ1-4; D: -; V: TRBV7-2; DNA: TGTGCCAGCAGCTTAGGAGGGGTTAGGAATGAAAAACTGTTTTTT; CDR3: CASSLGGVRNEKLFF
size: -; J: TRBJ2-3; D: -; V: TRBV15; DNA: TGTGCCACCAGCAGGGGCAGGGAGATGCGTAGCACAGATACGCAGTATTTT; CDR3: CATSRGREMRSTDTQYF
size: -; J: TRBJ2-7; D: TRBD1; V: TRBV25-1; DNA: TGTGCCAGCAGTGGCCAGGGGGATTCAAACTCCTACGAGCAGTACTTC; CDR3: CASSGQGDSNSYEQYF
size: -; J: TRBJ2-1; D: -; V: TRBV12-3/TRBV12-4; DNA: TGTGCCAGCGGCCGACGCACAGAGTATGAGCAGTTCTTC; CDR3: CASGRRTEYEQFF